One sample yielded the 30 T cell receptor beta chains listed below, sequenced in a study of cytomegalovirus exposure and HLA in healthy donors. The study ran its PCR with 60 Vbeta and 13 Jbeta primers. Method: immunoSEQ multiplex PCR; TCRdb's copy keeps in-frame clones and lacks some. The sample carries around 100,000 clones, approximately 80% recorded once. The sample was PBMCs. The receptor source for this set is a female donor in good health and CMV-seropositive.

The gene calls are TRBV5-4 and TRBJ1-4; D is undetermined. Trimming pared 4 bases from V and 1 base from J, leaving 11 bases between. Per germline, CDR1 SGHNT and CDR2 YYREEE (reference sequence). CDR3 length: 15 amino acids. Written as DNA, the CDR3 is TGTGCCAGCAGCCAAGCGGAAAGAACTAATGAAAAACTGTTTTTT. Amino acid sequence: CASSQAERTNEKLFF.

This chain uses TRBV11-1 with TRBJ1-1, with TRBD1 identical over 12 bases. V shed 4 bases and J 2 bases; nucleotides not matched to a gene: 2. The germline CDR1 and CDR2 sequences are SGHAT and FQDESV (reference sequence). The CDR3 has 15 amino acids. CDR3 nucleotides: TGTGCCAGCAGCTGGGGGACAGGGGGCAACACTGAAGCTTTCTTT. Translated: CASSWGTGGNTEAFF. The whole variable domain, remainder taken from reference TRBV11-1 and TRBJ1-1, is EAEVAQSPRYKITEKSQAVAFWCDPISGHATLYWYRQILGQGPELLVQFQDESVVDDSQLPKDRFSAERLKGVDSTLKIQPAELGDSAMYLCASSWGTGGNTEAFFGQGTRLTVV.

This chain links TRBV27 with TRBJ1-1; perhaps TRBD1 as D (6 bases). V was clipped by 1 base and J by 7 bases, with 19 bases between them. Germline V gene sequence: CDR1 MNHEY, CDR2 SMNVEV (reference sequence). The CDR3 extends over 16 amino acids. For the CDR3, the DNA is TGTGCCAGCAGTTTATTGGCGGTGTTAGGGGGGGGTGAAGCTTTCTTT. Its protein product is CASSLLAVLGGGEAFF.

The chain carries TRBV5-4 and TRBJ2-7; 8 nucleotides align to TRBD2. The CDR3 covers 13 residues. Germline V lookup: CDR1 SGHNT, CDR2 YYREEE (reference sequence). V shed 0 bases and J 5 bases; nucleotides not matched to a gene: 1. The chain's CDR3 is CASSLVTSDEQYF. The CDR3, as DNA: TGTGCCAGCAGCTTGGTGACTAGCGACGAGCAGTACTTC.

The rearrangement joins TRBV6-1 to TRBJ2-7; maybe TRBD1 (5 bases). Germline assignment: CDR1 MNHNS and CDR2 SASEGT. The germline V and J ends were trimmed by 6 bases and 0 bases, with 12 bases remaining between them. The CDR3 has 14 amino acids. CDR3 amino acids: CASSPLGPSYEQYF. The CDR3, as DNA: TGTGCCAGCAGCCCTTTGGGGCCCTCCTACGAGCAGTACTTC.

This sequence joins TRBV6-5 and TRBJ1-1; 9 nucleotides line up with TRBD1. The CDR3 contains 15 residues. V lost 7 bases and J lost 2; bases outside the gene matches: 8. Germline V lookup: CDR1 MNHEY, CDR2 SVGAGI. CDR3: CASTKSTGGNTEAFF. In DNA form, the CDR3 reads TGTGCCAGCACCAAATCAACAGGGGGCAACACTGAAGCTTTCTTT.

This chain links TRBV27 with TRBJ2-1; the match to TRBD2 covers 12 bases. The CDR3 is 15 residues long. Germline CDR1 and CDR2: MNHEY and SMNVEV (reference sequence). V was clipped by 5 bases and J by 4 bases; unmatched bases: 3. The CDR3 DNA sequence: TGTGCCAGCAGTCTGACTAGCGGGAGTTACAATGAGCAGTTCTTC. Amino acids: CASSLTSGSYNEQFF.

This chain links TRBV30 with TRBJ1-2; 8 bases fit TRBD1. CDR1 and CDR2 (germline): GTSNPN, SVGIG (reference sequence). V dropped 1 base and J dropped 6; count of bases not matched to a gene: 7. The CDR3 covers 14 residues. CDR3 sequence (DNA): TGTGCCTGGAGTGAGGGGGCAGGGGGCAATGGCTACACCTTC. This encodes CAWSEGAGGNGYTF.

V and J are TRBV18 and TRBJ1-1; D is unresolved. The V gene's germline CDR1 is KGHSH and CDR2 LQKENI. V shed 3 bases and J shed 1 base, with 9 bases lying between them. The CDR3 contains 14 residues. CDR3 residues: CASSPFEGNTEAFF. In DNA form, the CDR3 reads TGTGCCAGCTCACCGTTTGAGGGGAACACTGAAGCTTTCTTT. The entire variable domain, with the rest obtained from reference TRBV18 and TRBJ1-1, is as follows: NAGVMQNPRHLVRRRGQEARLRCSPMKGHSHVYWYRQLPEEGLKFMVYLQKENIIDESGMPKERFSAEFPKEGPSILRIQQVVRGDSAAYFCASSPFEGNTEAFFGQGTRLTVV.

This clone has a handful of counts. The chain links TRBV5-5 to TRBJ2-5; a weak D match, TRBD1 (6 bases). The CDR3 length is 15 residues. Germline assignment: CDR1 SGHKS and CDR2 YYEKEE (reference sequence). V was cut by 7 bases and J by 2 bases, with 18 bases left in between. The CDR3 here is CASQKTGIWQETQYF. CDR3 nucleotides: TGTGCCAGCCAAAAAACAGGGATTTGGCAAGAGACCCAGTACTTC.

The chain recombines TRBV27 with TRBJ2-5, with 15 bases lining up with TRBD2. The CDR3 is made up of 18 amino acids. The ends lost 4 bases at V and 3 bases at J; junction bases unmatched: 9. Germline values: CDR1 MNHEY, CDR2 SMNVEV (reference sequence). The CDR3 is CASSSPGLAGGKKETQYF. CDR3 in DNA: TGTGCCAGCAGTTCGCCCGGACTAGCGGGGGGGAAAAAAGAGACCCAGTACTTC.

In this sample, this clone turned up once. V gene TRBV5-8 combines with J gene TRBJ1-5, with D hard to call. Trimming removed 0 bases at V and 7 bases at J, with 5 bases between. From germline, CDR1 is SGHTS and CDR2 YDEGEE. CDR3 size: 12 residues. CDR3 in DNA: TGTGCCAGCAGCTTGGTCGGGCAGCCCCAGCATTTT. This codes for CASSLVGQPQHF.

This clone was counted a few times. The J gene is TRBJ2-1, the V gene TRBV7-2, with TRBD1 matching 8 bases. V was clipped by 5 bases and J by 8 bases; unmatched bases: 11. The CDR3 runs 15 residues. The germline V gene has CDR1 SGHTA and CDR2 FQGNSA. CDR3 in DNA: TGTGCCAGCAGCCCAGACAGGGGACGGCGGCATGAGCAGTTCTTC. It specifies CASSPDRGRRHEQFF. The full variable domain, completed using reference TRBV7-2 and TRBJ2-1, is GAGVSQSPSNKVTEKGKDVELRCDPISGHTALYWYRQSLGQGLEFLIYFQGNSAPDKSGLPSDRFSAERTGGSVSTLTIQRTQQEDSAVYLCASSPDRGRRHEQFFGPGTRLTVL.

The CDR3 sequence: CASRIITGKNIQYF. CDR3 DNA: TGTGCCAGCAGGATCATAACAGGCAAAAACATTCAGTACTTC. This chain connects TRBV2 to TRBJ2-4; maybe TRBD1 (5 bases). V was clipped by 6 bases and J by 3 bases, with 12 bases between them. CDR1 and CDR2 (germline): SNHLY, FYNNEI. This CDR3 has 14 amino acids. Looking up the rest from reference TRBV2 and TRBJ2-4 gives the full variable domain: EPEVTQTPSHQVTQMGQEVILRCVPISNHLYFYWYRQILGQKVEFLVSFYNNEISEKSEIFDDQFSVERPDGSNFTLKIRSTKLEDSAMYFCASRIITGKNIQYFGAGTRLSVL.

The chain has TRBV4-2 and TRBJ1-5; D ambiguous. Germline values: CDR1 LGHNA, CDR2 YNFKEQ. The CDR3 extends over 15 amino acids. The ends were cut back, 6 bases at V and 0 bases at J, with 12 bases in the middle. CDR3 protein: CASSTTENSNQPQHF. CDR3 nucleotide sequence: TGTGCCAGCAGTACCACAGAGAATAGCAATCAGCCCCAGCATTTT.

The rearrangement joins TRBV6-1 to TRBJ2-1, with 10 bases lining up with TRBD2. Germline trimming cut 2 bases from V and 10 bases from J; bases unmatched to any gene: 14. The CDR3 covers 17 residues. Germline CDR1 MNHNS, CDR2 SASEGT. For the CDR3, the DNA is TGTGCCAGCAGTGAATCCGCGGGTCTAGCGGGAGTAAACGAGCAGTTCTTC. It translates to CASSESAGLAGVNEQFF.

Concerning this clone: Sequence at one end of the junction differs from germline and may be a read error. The chain combines TRBV7-2 with TRBJ1-2; TRBD1 is a possible D gene (6 bases). The CDR3 runs to 13 residues. Germline lookup yields CDR1 SGHTA and CDR2 FQGNSA. The CDR3 spells CASRFGTSYGYTF. CDR3 DNA sequence: TGTGCCAGCCGCTTCGGGACAAGCTATGGCTACACCTTC.

This clone has more than one count but fewer than ten. The rearrangement uses TRBV4-1 and TRBJ2-1, with 7 bases lining up with TRBD1. V was clipped by 5 bases and J by 8 bases; unmatched bases: 15. CDR3 length: 16 amino acids. CDR1 and CDR2 (germline): MGHRA, YSYEKL. CDR3 region: CASSAYTTGLSDEQFF. The CDR3 nucleotides are TGCGCCAGCAGCGCCTACACGACAGGGTTGAGCGATGAGCAGTTCTTC.

The V call is TRBV27, the J call TRBJ2-7, with TRBD1 identical over 9 bases. Trimming took 7 bases from V and 6 from J; bases not matched to a gene: 16. Germline V gene sequence: CDR1 MNHEY, CDR2 SMNVEV (reference sequence). The CDR3 is 16 residues long. CDR3 residues: CASTPFGTGGRSEQYF. The CDR3, as DNA: TGTGCCAGCACCCCCTTTGGCACAGGGGGCCGATCCGAGCAGTACTTC.

This chain links TRBV30 with TRBJ1-5; D gene uncertain. The CDR3 has 13 residues. The V and J ends lost 2 bases and 4 bases respectively, with 9 bases between them. The V gene's germline CDR1 is GTSNPN and CDR2 SVGIG (reference sequence). The CDR3 DNA reads as TGTGCCTGGAGTAAAACAGTGAATCAGCCCCAGCATTTT. Protein product: CAWSKTVNQPQHF. The full variable domain, its missing parts supplied by reference TRBV30 and TRBJ1-5, is SQTIHQWPATLVQPVGSPLSLECTVEGTSNPNLYWYRQAAGRGLQLLFYSVGIGQISSEVPQNLSASRPQDRQFILSSKKLLLSDSGFYLCAWSKTVNQPQHFGDGTRLSIL.

The chain combines TRBV15 with TRBJ2-3, with 11 bases matching TRBD1. This CDR3 comprises 19 residues. Germline V gene sequence: CDR1 LNHNV, CDR2 YYDKDF (reference sequence). V trimming: 6 bases; J trimming: 3 bases; junction bases outside the gene matches: 17. CDR3 in DNA: TGTGCCACCAGTAAGAGAGGCCCATGGACAGGGGGCGAGACAGATACGCAGTATTTT. This encodes CATSKRGPWTGGETDTQYF.

The rearrangement joins TRBV9 to TRBJ2-7; possibly TRBD2 for D (6 bases). The CDR3 has 15 residues. Trimming pared 3 bases from V and 4 bases from J, leaving 17 bases between. Germline V gives CDR1 SGDLS, CDR2 YYNGEE. The CDR3 sequence: CASSASVMLGYEQYF. CDR3 sequence (DNA): TGTGCCAGCAGCGCTAGCGTAATGCTGGGGTACGAGCAGTACTTC.

This rearrangement joins TRBV25-1 to TRBJ2-7; 9 bases fit TRBD1. CDR1 and CDR2 from the germline V gene are MGHDK and SYGVNS. Unmatched junction bases numbered 11, after V lost 3 bases and J lost 5 bases. This CDR3 is 16 amino acids long. CDR3 coding DNA: TGTGCCAGCAGTGAGGCTTTAGGGACAGGGACCCACGAGCAGTACTTC. It translates to CASSEALGTGTHEQYF.

The chain combines TRBV27 with TRBJ2-2, with D perhaps TRBD2 (6 bases). The V gene's germline CDR1 is MNHEY and CDR2 SMNVEV (reference sequence). Trimming took 3 bases from V and 8 from J, leaving 10 bases between them. The CDR3 runs to 13 residues. The DNA of the CDR3 is TGTGCCAGCAGTTTCGGCGGGAAGGGGGAGCTGTTTTTT. Protein: CASSFGGKGELFF.

This clone was detected a few times. This chain uses TRBV11-3 with TRBJ2-2; no definite D call. Trimming removed 0 bases at V and 3 bases at J, with 5 bases between. Germline lookup yields CDR1 SGHNT and CDR2 YENEEA. This CDR3 contains 14 residues. The CDR3 bases are TGTGCCAGCAGCTTAGATCGAGACACCGGGGAGCTGTTTTTT. Encoded protein: CASSLDRDTGELFF.

The rearrangement links TRBV2 to TRBJ2-6; a possible D gene is TRBD1 (6 bases). Germline values: CDR1 SNHLY, CDR2 FYNNEI. V lost 11 bases and J lost 2, with 13 bases in between. The CDR3 is 14 amino acids. The CDR3: CAGTRDTGANVLTF. The CDR3 nucleotides are TGTGCCGGCACCCGGGACACTGGGGCCAACGTCCTGACTTTC.

The gene calls are TRBV28 and TRBJ2-5; D gene uncertain. The germline gives CDR1 MDHEN, CDR2 SYDVKM. V was trimmed by 6 bases and J by 0 bases, leaving 8 bases between them. The CDR3 runs to 13 residues. CDR3 nucleotide sequence: TGTGCCAGCAGCTTAGACTACCAAGAGACCCAGTACTTC. Amino acid sequence: CASSLDYQETQYF.

The rearrangement uses TRBV7-9 and TRBJ2-6, with 7 bases fitting TRBD1. The CDR3 runs to 16 residues. Germline loops: CDR1 SEHNR, CDR2 FQNEAQ (reference sequence). V was pared by 5 bases and J by 2 bases, with 6 bases of the junction left unmatched. Written as DNA, the CDR3 is TGTGCCAGCAGCCGACGACAGGGAGCTGGGGCCAACGTCCTGACTTTC. This codes for CASSRRQGAGANVLTF. Full variable domain (remainder filled in from reference TRBV7-9 and TRBJ2-6): DTGVSQNPRHKITKRGQNVTFRCDPISEHNRLYWYRQTLGQGPEFLTYFQNEAQLEKSRLLSDRFSAERPKGSFSTLEIQRTEQGDSAMYLCASSRRQGAGANVLTFGAGSRLTVL.

This sequence joins TRBV19 and TRBJ1-4, with D tentatively TRBD1 (5 bases). V was cut by 5 bases and J by 7 bases, with 20 bases left in between. The CDR3 is 16 amino acids. CDR1 LNHDA and CDR2 SQIVND come from the germline V gene (reference sequence). The CDR3: CASSPPVGTASEKLFF. As DNA, the CDR3 is TGTGCCAGTAGTCCGCCCGTGGGGACTGCAAGTGAAAAACTGTTTTTT.

This chain uses TRBV5-1 with TRBJ2-2, with D tentatively TRBD1 (5 bases). This CDR3 is 15 amino acids long. The V gene's germline CDR1 is SGHRS and CDR2 YFSETQ. V lost 5 bases, J lost 6 bases, and 17 bases lay in between. In nucleotides, the CDR3 is TGCGCCAGCAGACAGCTGGACCAGGGTTCCGGGGAGCTGTTTTTT. It codes for CASRQLDQGSGELFF. The full variable domain, with the rest looked up from reference TRBV5-1 and TRBJ2-2, is KAGVTQTPRYLIKTRGQQVTLSCSPISGHRSVSWYQQTPGQGLQFLFEYFSETQRNKGNFPGRFSGRQFSNSRSEMNVSTLELGDSALYLCASRQLDQGSGELFFGEGSRLTVL.